This TCR beta chain came from a study of brain T cells in children with intractable seizures. The time point denotes: blood from clinic visit 5 months post-surgery; TSC patient then seizure free. Sequencing was limited to surgery cases with top T cell transcript signatures in brain tissue. The germline V gene has CDR1 SGHRS and CDR2 YFSETQ. The V and J ends lost 4 bases and 4 bases respectively, with 14 bases between them. There are 14 residues in the CDR3. TCRdb keeps only in-frame clones here, not all; method: immunoSEQ multiplex PCR. Among about 320,000 clones listed, roughly 93% were seen once. J is TRBJ2-5 and V is TRBV5-1; no clear D. This sequence originates from a boy under two years old with tuberous sclerosis and intractable seizures. Sequencing used peripheral blood, obtained about 5 months after surgery. The CDR3 spells CASSPPGAGETQYF. Written as DNA, the CDR3 is TGCGCCAGCAGCCCGCCTGGAGCTGGAGAGACCCAGTACTTC.